The text below deals with one TCR beta chain. The antigen remains unidentified. Sampled 1 year posttransplant, controls received myeloablative marrow transplants, methotrexate and a calcineurin inhibitor. Assay: immunoSEQ multiplex PCR; the TCRdb copy retains only in-frame clones and omits some. Seen here are about 16,000 clones, around 84% observed once, and the top ten hold around 27%. Germline V gene sequence: CDR1 SEHNR, CDR2 FQNEAQ (reference sequence). The CDR3 has 11 amino acids. The data originate from a study of T cells after posttransplantation cyclophosphamide. General study findings and limits: Donor-recipient repertoire similarity was low at 1-2 months, rising over year one. After PTCy, TRB diversity resembled that of CNI/methotrexate controls.

This receptor was obtained from a female patient aged 18 to 35 who received an allogeneic stem cell transplant from an unrelated donor, was CMV-positive, and had acute and chronic GVHD. Certain T cells may be donor cells from the graft. This sample comprised PBMCs, obtained after allogeneic stem cell transplant with calcineurin inhibitor and methotrexate. The rearrangement links TRBV7-9 to TRBJ2-5; D is unresolved. The tail of the sequence fits TRBJ2-7 better, so the J call may be wrong. Written as DNA, the CDR3 is TGTGCCAGCAGCGAGTCCTACGAGCAGTACTTC. This encodes CASSESYEQYF.